This T cell receptor beta chain comes out of a study of regulatory T cells in long-lasting Graves disease. This clonotype was observed at least ten times. What it binds is unknown. This CDR3 contains 15 residues. Deletions cut 3 bases from V and 0 bases from J, with 6 bases between. Time point here: newly diagnosed GD, antithyroid drugs for less than 3 months. The TCR library was prepared using RNA isolated from PBMCs. The study, taken as a whole, reports: Persistent cases favored TRBV28, TRBJ1-2 and TRBJ2-5. TCR diversity was lower in persistent Graves' patients (versus newly diagnosed ones).

Through Arm-PCR of CDR3 regions and iRepertoire HTBI primers, TCR beta libraries were built. Original handling: Sequenced samples collectively carried under 75 TRBV and 14 TRBJ segments. TCRdb reanalysed the multiplex PCR reads using MiXCR and keeps one entry per CDR3 protein. The V and J calls reflect TCRdb's pipeline rather than the authors' work. The sample yields roughly 400,000 distinct CDR3 sequences, roughly 15% seen once. A further study also used this sample, focusing on T cells in Graves' hyperthyroidism and ophthalmopathy. That paper states: Recently diagnosed hyperthyroidism of less than 2 months' duration affected patients aged 18 to 65.

The source was peripheral blood mononuclear cells (PBMCs), collected at new diagnosis, from a patient treated with antithyroid drugs. This receptor was taken from a woman aged 18-29 years with Graves disease. V is TRBV12-3 or TRBV12-4 and J is TRBJ2-6; no definite D call. CDR3 nucleotides: TGTGCCAGCAGTTTCGACCACTCTGGGGCCAACGTCCTGACTTTC. This gives the protein CASSFDHSGANVLTF.